Listed here are 5 T cell receptor beta chains from one sample, sequenced in a study of T cells in Graves' hyperthyroidism and ophthalmopathy. Amplified TCR beta CDR3 regions derived from RNA transcripts. RT-PCR in the first round (using the HTBI primer set) targeted the TCR CDR3. Using its own MiXCR run on the multiplex PCR reads, TCRdb lists one record per CDR3 protein. The sample records about 330,000 distinct CDR3 sequences, roughly an eighth being singletons. The source material was blood. The receptors were gathered from a woman aged 35 to 49 with Graves' ophthalmopathy.

The J gene is TRBJ2-3, the V gene TRBV7-9; TRBD1 matches at 7 bases. The CDR3 runs 16 residues. V was pared by 5 bases and J by 3 bases, with 11 bases of the junction left unmatched. CDR1 is SEHNR and CDR2 is FQNEAQ in the germline V gene (reference sequence). The CDR3 region is CASSPRTGWGTDTQYF. The CDR3 DNA reads as TGTGCCAGCAGCCCGAGGACAGGCTGGGGAACAGATACGCAGTATTTT.

This chain joins TRBV5-1 and TRBJ2-7, with D unresolved. Trimming removed 2 bases from V and 1 base from J, with 13 bases in between. Germline lookup yields CDR1 SGHRS and CDR2 YFSETQ. The CDR3 covers 15 residues. CDR3 region: CASSFASNPSYEQYF. CDR3 bases: TGCGCCAGCAGCTTCGCCTCTAATCCTTCCTACGAGCAGTACTTC.

This clonotype was seen many times. The J gene is TRBJ1-2, the V gene TRBV27, with D unresolved. The ends were cut back, 6 bases at V and 4 bases at J, with 6 bases in the middle. The CDR3 has 11 amino acids. Per the germline V gene, CDR1 is MNHEY and CDR2 is SMNVEV (reference sequence). Here the CDR3 reads CASSPGYGYTF. The CDR3 DNA is TGTGCCAGCAGCCCGGGCTATGGCTACACCTTC.

V gene TRBV6-1 combines with J gene TRBJ2-1, with D possibly being TRBD2 (6 bases). Per germline, CDR1 MNHNS and CDR2 SASEGT. The CDR3 spans 14 residues. Trimming cost V 6 bases and J 6 bases, with 15 bases left between them. CDR3 sequence: CASSRGTAPNEQFF. The CDR3, as DNA: TGTGCCAGCAGCCGCGGGACGGCCCCCAATGAGCAGTTCTTC.

The chain carries TRBV30 and TRBJ1-4; D perhaps matches TRBD1 (5 bases). CDR3 length: 13 residues. V was clipped by 7 bases and J by 7 bases, with 16 bases between them. CDR1 and CDR2 (germline): GTSNPN, SVGIG (reference sequence). The chain's CDR3 is CAFGRDGSEKLFF. In DNA, the CDR3 is TGTGCCTTCGGCCGGGACGGAAGTGAAAAACTGTTTTTT.